The 27 T cell receptor beta chains reported below all come from one sample, sequenced in a study of early T cells in non-severe SARS-CoV-2 infection. Via MiXCR, TCRdb re-called the 5' RACE reads, giving one row per CDR3 protein. The table has tens of thousands of distinct CDR3 sequences, roughly an eighth seen once. The specimen sequenced was whole blood. Source of these receptors: an adult who was a healthcare worker with PCR-confirmed SARS-CoV-2 infection or an uninfected control (not recorded which).

This clonotype was seen only a few times. This rearrangement joins TRBV7-2 to TRBJ2-3; 8 bases agree with TRBD2. Germline assignment: CDR1 SGHTA and CDR2 FQGNSA. The J segment lost 7 bases and the V segment lost 1 base, leaving 7 bases of the junction unmatched. The CDR3 runs to 15 residues. CDR3 protein: CASSLGSGGPNTQYF. CDR3 coding DNA: TGTGCCAGCAGCTTAGGGTCGGGAGGGCCAAATACGCAGTATTTT.

This clonotype was seen only a few times. The chain recombines TRBV5-1 with TRBJ2-1; maybe TRBD2 (6 bases). The length of the CDR3 is 15 residues. Trimming cost V 4 bases and J 2 bases, with 13 bases left between them. Germline loops: CDR1 SGHRS, CDR2 YFSETQ. CDR3 residues: CASSADSGPYNEQFF. As DNA, the CDR3 is TGCGCCAGCAGCGCAGATAGCGGCCCCTACAATGAGCAGTTCTTC.

The V call is TRBV21-1, the J call TRBJ2-2; the table's TRBD1 call for D was not verified on the DNA. TRBV21-1 is termed a pseudogene. The CDR3 is 19 residues long. The CDR3 loop is CASSKALGAGNCNTGELFF. DNA of the CDR3: TGTGCCAGCAGCAAAGCGCTGGGGGCAGGGAATTGCAACACCGGGGAGCTGTTTTTT.

This clonotype was picked up many times. The V gene is TRBV4-1, the J gene TRBJ1-2; 7 nucleotides agree with TRBD1. V gave up 0 bases and J gave up 0 bases; unmatched junction bases: 4. This CDR3 region has 16 residues. Germline V CDR1 and CDR2: MGHRA, YSYEKL. The CDR3 here is CASSQEPGGANYGYTF. The CDR3, as DNA: TGCGCCAGCAGCCAAGAACCAGGGGGAGCTAACTATGGCTACACCTTC.

This clonotype was found many times. This sequence joins TRBV12-3 or TRBV12-4 and TRBJ1-2, with D unclear. V was trimmed by 3 bases and J by 4 bases, leaving 9 bases between them. The CDR3 has 13 amino acids. The CDR3, as DNA: TGTGCCAGCAGTTTCAGTATAGGCTATGGCTACACCTTC. The encoded protein is CASSFSIGYGYTF.

The chain joins TRBV5-1 to TRBJ1-4, with D unresolved. CDR3 size: 11 residues. Germline CDR1 reads SGHRS; CDR2 reads YFSETQ. V lost 4 bases and J 5 bases, leaving 3 bases between the germline ends. CDR3 residues: CASSLNEKLFF. The CDR3 DNA follows: TGCGCCAGCAGCCTGAATGAAAAACTGTTTTTT.

This chain uses TRBV10-2 with TRBJ2-1, with D maybe TRBD1 (5 bases). Germline CDR1 reads WSHSY; CDR2 reads SAAADI. There are 11 residues in the CDR3. Trimming stripped 5 bases from V and 7 bases from J, with 6 bases between. The CDR3 loop reads CASSRQNEQFF. The CDR3 DNA sequence: TGCGCCAGCAGTAGACAGAATGAGCAGTTCTTC.

The genes are TRBV29-1 and TRBJ1-1; TRBD1 might be the D (6 bases). The CDR3 totals 13 residues. CDR1 and CDR2 from the germline V gene are SQVTM and ANQGSEA. With 2 bases removed from V and 13 bases from J, the gap between germline ends came to 20 bases. This chain's CDR3 is CSVETAKQGGVFF. The CDR3 bases are TGCAGCGTTGAAACGGCAAAACAGGGAGGGGTTTTCTTT.

V usage is TRBV2 and J usage is TRBJ1-6; 9 nucleotides match TRBD1. This CDR3 has 15 amino acids. CDR1 and CDR2 from the germline V gene are SNHLY and FYNNEI. J was trimmed by 10 bases and V by 6 bases; bases with no gene match: 10. The CDR3 DNA follows: TGTGCCAGCAGCCCCTTGGGACAGGGTAAATCACCCCTCCACTTT. Protein product: CASSPLGQGKSPLHF. The full variable domain, rest sourced from reference TRBV2 and TRBJ1-6, is EPEVTQTPSHQVTQMGQEVILRCVPISNHLYFYWYRQILGQKVEFLVSFYNNEISEKSEIFDDQFSVERPDGSNFTLKIRSTKLEDSAMYFCASSPLGQGKSPLHFGNGTRLTVT.

This clonotype was seen many times. V usage is TRBV6-6 and J usage is TRBJ1-5, with D unclear. V lost 5 bases and J 6 bases, leaving 5 bases between the germline ends. CDR1 is MNHNY and CDR2 is SVGAGI in the germline V gene (reference sequence). This CDR3 comprises 11 residues. CDR3 in DNA: TGTGCCAGCAGTGACACTCAGCCCCAGCATTTT. This translates into CASSDTQPQHF.

The rearrangement links TRBV29-1 to TRBJ2-2; weak D call: TRBD1 (6 bases). The CDR3 spans 15 residues. Trimming pared 7 bases from V and 1 base from J, leaving 16 bases between. Germline assignment: CDR1 SQVTM and CDR2 ANQGSEA. The CDR3 protein is CSATGSRGNTGELFF. The CDR3 DNA sequence: TGCAGCGCGACGGGGAGCAGGGGGAACACCGGGGAGCTGTTTTTT.

This chain links TRBV18 with TRBJ2-3, with 8 bases aligning to TRBD2. The CDR3 sequence is 14 residues long. Germline-derived CDR1 and CDR2 are KGHSH and LQKENI. V lost 3 bases, J lost 7 bases, and 6 bases stayed unmatched. The CDR3 loop is CASSPREGPNTQYF. DNA of the CDR3: TGTGCCAGCTCACCCCGGGAGGGCCCGAATACGCAGTATTTT.

This clonotype was observed a few times. The rearrangement uses TRBV9 and TRBJ2-1; perhaps TRBD2 as D (5 bases). Trimming removed 0 bases from V and 3 bases from J, with 13 bases in between. The CDR3 is made up of 16 amino acids. From germline, CDR1 is SGDLS and CDR2 YYNGEE. This CDR3 is CASSVVARQDYNEQFF. CDR3 nucleotides: TGTGCCAGCAGCGTAGTAGCGAGGCAGGACTACAATGAGCAGTTCTTC.

This clonotype was recorded at least ten times. The chain recombines TRBV18 with TRBJ2-6; D not resolved. With 3 bases removed from V and 8 bases from J, the gap between germline ends came to 14 bases. This CDR3 region has 15 residues. Per germline, CDR1 KGHSH and CDR2 LQKENI. DNA for the CDR3: TGTGCCAGCTCACCCCTTGGCACCGGGCCCAACGTCCTGACTTTC. Its protein product is CASSPLGTGPNVLTF.

This clonotype was seen ten or more times. The chain couples TRBV28 to TRBJ2-1, with 15 bases that match TRBD2. CDR1 and CDR2 (germline): MDHEN, SYDVKM. J lost 2 bases, V lost 5 bases, and 1 base had no gene match. The CDR3 spans 16 residues. CDR3 loop: CASSRTSGRAYNEQFF. The DNA for the CDR3 is TGTGCCAGCAGTCGGACTAGCGGGAGGGCCTACAATGAGCAGTTCTTC. The variable domain in full, with the rest retrieved from reference TRBV28 and TRBJ2-1, is DVKVTQSSRYLVKRTGEKVFLECVQDMDHENMFWYRQDPGLGLRLIYFSYDVKMKEKGDIPEGYSVSREKKERFSLILESASTNQTSMYLCASSRTSGRAYNEQFFGPGTRLTVL.

This clonotype was picked up a small number of times. The chain recombines TRBV5-4 with TRBJ2-2, with 7 bases lining up with TRBD1. The CDR3 loop spans 15 amino acids. Germline CDR1 and CDR2: SGHNT and YYREEE (reference sequence). Trimming took 2 bases from V and 5 from J; bases not matched to a gene: 6. The CDR3, as DNA: TGTGCCAGCAGCTTAGAAGGGGGCAGGACCGGGGAGCTGTTTTTT. Protein sequence: CASSLEGGRTGELFF. Full variable domain (remainder filled in from reference TRBV5-4 and TRBJ2-2): ETGVTQSPTHLIKTRGQQVTLRCSSQSGHNTVSWYQQALGQGPQFIFQYYREEENGRGNFPPRFSGLQFPNYSSELNVNALELDDSALYLCASSLEGGRTGELFFGEGSRLTVL.

Many counts were recorded for this clonotype. This chain joins TRBV6-6 and TRBJ2-7, with 15 bases aligning to TRBD2. J gave up 5 bases and V 6 bases, and 8 bases lay outside the gene matches. The CDR3 consists of 16 residues. CDR1 MNHNY and CDR2 SVGAGI come from the germline V gene (reference sequence). The CDR3 spells CASRRGLAGGVDEQYF. DNA for the CDR3: TGTGCCAGCAGACGAGGACTAGCGGGAGGGGTGGACGAGCAGTACTTC.

This clonotype was recorded at least ten times. The chain joins TRBV5-1 to TRBJ2-5, with 9 bases identical to TRBD1. Germline V CDR1 and CDR2: SGHRS, YFSETQ. The CDR3 sequence is 14 residues long. V gave up 5 bases and J gave up 4 bases; unmatched junction bases: 6. The CDR3 sequence: CASSKTGGGETQYF. The CDR3 region has the DNA TGCGCCAGCAGTAAGACAGGGGGTGGAGAGACCCAGTACTTC.

The J gene is TRBJ1-1, the V gene TRBV3-1; D gene uncertain. This CDR3 has 11 amino acids. The germline V gene has CDR1 LGHDT and CDR2 YNNKEL (reference sequence). Trimming left V 1 base short and J 11 bases short, with 8 bases between. The CDR3 region has the DNA TGTGCCAGCAGCCAAGGGACTAATGCTTTCTTT. Translated: CASSQGTNAFF. The complete variable domain, with remaining parts taken from reference TRBV3-1 and TRBJ1-1, reads DTAVSQTPKYLVTQMGNDKSIKCEQNLGHDTMYWYKQDSKKFLKIMFSYNNKELIINETVPNRFSPKSPDKAHLNLHINSLELGDSAVYFCASSQGTNAFFGQGTRLTVV.

The chain is built from TRBV29-1 and TRBJ2-7, with a tentative D call TRBD1 (5 bases). This CDR3 is 11 amino acids long. V lost 7 bases, J lost 7 bases, and 14 bases lay in between. Germline V CDR1 and CDR2: SQVTM, ANQGSEA. CDR3 DNA: TGCAGCGCAGGGTTCTCGAAAGAGCAGTACTTC. This gives the protein CSAGFSKEQYF.

V gene TRBV20-1 combines with J gene TRBJ1-2; tentative D call: TRBD1 (6 bases). Trimming stripped 6 bases from V and 0 bases from J, with 17 bases between. Looked up from germline, CDR1 is DFQATT and CDR2 is SNEGSKA (reference sequence). The CDR3 is made up of 15 amino acids. For the CDR3, the DNA is TGCAGTGCATACCCCTCAGGGGTTACTAACTATGGCTACACCTTC. Protein sequence: CSAYPSGVTNYGYTF.

The genes are TRBV10-3 and TRBJ2-7; D is possibly TRBD2 (6 bases). The germline V gene encodes CDR1 ENHRY and CDR2 SYGVKD. Trimming stripped 3 bases from V and 3 bases from J, with 12 bases between. CDR3 length: 14 residues. CDR3 sequence: CAISEDGTFYEQYF. Written as DNA, the CDR3 is TGTGCCATCAGTGAAGACGGGACTTTCTACGAGCAGTACTTC.

The CDR3 is CASSSGLGVKETQYF. The CDR3 nucleotides read TGTGCCAGCAGCTCCGGGTTAGGGGTAAAAGAGACCCAGTACTTC. This rearrangement joins TRBV7-9 to TRBJ2-5; D might be TRBD1 (5 bases). V lost 4 bases and J 3 bases, leaving 15 bases between the germline ends. CDR3 size: 15 residues. Germline lookup yields CDR1 SEHNR and CDR2 FQNEAQ (reference sequence).

This CDR3 reads CASSTRQGFNSYNEQFF. The CDR3 region has the DNA TGCGCCAGCAGCACAAGACAGGGCTTCAACTCCTACAATGAGCAGTTCTTC. V and J are TRBV5-1 and TRBJ2-1; 7 nucleotides agree with TRBD1. Germline lookup yields CDR1 SGHRS and CDR2 YFSETQ. V shed 4 bases and J 0 bases; nucleotides not matched to a gene: 10. The CDR3 runs to 17 residues.

There are many counts of this clonotype. The V gene is TRBV18, the J gene TRBJ2-2, with D perhaps matching TRBD1 (6 bases). The CDR3 contains 15 residues. Germline values: CDR1 KGHSH, CDR2 LQKENI. The V end was cut by 4 bases, the J end by 4 bases, with 13 bases between. The CDR3 nucleotides read TGTGCCAGCTCACTACAGGGTCGTGGCACCGGGGAGCTGTTTTTT. Translation: CASSLQGRGTGELFF.

The sample holds a few counts of this clonotype. The gene calls are TRBV2 and TRBJ2-1; 8 bases are shared with TRBD2. The CDR3 spans 16 residues. Looked up from germline, CDR1 is SNHLY and CDR2 is FYNNEI. V was clipped by 8 bases and J by 7 bases; unmatched bases: 16. The CDR3, as DNA: TGTGCCAGCGGGGAGGCAGGGACTAGGATTAAGAATGAGCAGTTCTTC. Translation: CASGEAGTRIKNEQFF.

The gene calls are TRBV28 and TRBJ2-5; D gene unclear. Germline V gene lookup returns CDR1 MDHEN and CDR2 SYDVKM. The CDR3 sequence is 18 residues long. V lost 6 bases to trimming and J lost 0 bases, with 23 bases between them. CDR3 in DNA: TGTGCCAGCAGCTCCTACCCCAGAAACAGCCGGTACCAAGAGACCCAGTACTTC. This translates into CASSSYPRNSRYQETQYF.